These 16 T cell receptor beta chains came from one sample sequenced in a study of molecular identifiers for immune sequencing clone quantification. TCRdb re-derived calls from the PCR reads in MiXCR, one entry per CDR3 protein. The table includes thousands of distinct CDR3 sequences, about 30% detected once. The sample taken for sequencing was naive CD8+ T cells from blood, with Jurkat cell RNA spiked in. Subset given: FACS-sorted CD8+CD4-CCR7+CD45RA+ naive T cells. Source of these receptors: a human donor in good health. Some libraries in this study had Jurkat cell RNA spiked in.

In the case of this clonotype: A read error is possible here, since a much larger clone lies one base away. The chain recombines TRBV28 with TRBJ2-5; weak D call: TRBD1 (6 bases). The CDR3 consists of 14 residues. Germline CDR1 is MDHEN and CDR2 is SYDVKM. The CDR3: CASGFPRGRETQYF. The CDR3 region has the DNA TGTGCCAGCGGTTTTCCCAGGGGTCGAGAGACCCAGTACTTC.

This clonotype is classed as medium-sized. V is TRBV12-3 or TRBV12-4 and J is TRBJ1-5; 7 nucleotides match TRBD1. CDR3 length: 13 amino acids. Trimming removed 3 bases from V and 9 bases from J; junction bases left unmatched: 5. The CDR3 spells CASSFGTVGPQHF. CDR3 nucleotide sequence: TGTGCCAGCAGTTTCGGGACAGTTGGGCCCCAGCATTTT.

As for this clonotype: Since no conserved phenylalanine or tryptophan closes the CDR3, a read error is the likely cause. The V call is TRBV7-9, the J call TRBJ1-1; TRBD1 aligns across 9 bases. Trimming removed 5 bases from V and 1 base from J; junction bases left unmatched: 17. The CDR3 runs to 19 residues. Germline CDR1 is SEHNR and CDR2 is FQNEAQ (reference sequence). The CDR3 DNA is TGTGCCAGCAGCCCCATTGCCAATGGGGACAGGGAACCGAACACTGAAGCTTTCTCT. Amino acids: CASSPIANGDREPNTEAFS.

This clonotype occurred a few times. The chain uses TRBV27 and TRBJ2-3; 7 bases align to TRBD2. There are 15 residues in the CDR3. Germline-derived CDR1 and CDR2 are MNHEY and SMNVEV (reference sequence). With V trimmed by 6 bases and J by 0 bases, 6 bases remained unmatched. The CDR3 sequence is CASRGVSGSTDTQYF. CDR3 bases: TGTGCCAGCAGAGGCGTTAGCGGGAGCACAGATACGCAGTATTTT.

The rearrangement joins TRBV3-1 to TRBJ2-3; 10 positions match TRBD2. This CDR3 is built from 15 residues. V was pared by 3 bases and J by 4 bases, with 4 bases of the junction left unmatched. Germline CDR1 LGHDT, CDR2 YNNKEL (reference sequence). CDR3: CASSHSGRTPDTQYF. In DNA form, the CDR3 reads TGTGCCAGCAGCCATAGCGGGAGGACGCCAGATACGCAGTATTTT.

Written as DNA, the CDR3 is TGCGCCAGCAGCTTGTATGCCAGGGAGTTCGGGGTCCGCACAGATACGCAGTATTTT. This sequence encodes CASSLYAREFGVRTDTQYF. This chain links TRBV5-1 with TRBJ2-3; D may be TRBD1 or TRBD2 (5 bases each). Trimming left V 1 base short and J 1 base short, with 22 bases between. CDR1 SGHRS and CDR2 YFSETQ come from the germline V gene. The CDR3 has 19 amino acids. The variable domain in full, completed from reference TRBV5-1 and TRBJ2-3, reads KAGVTQTPRYLIKTRGQQVTLSCSPISGHRSVSWYQQTPGQGLQFLFEYFSETQRNKGNFPGRFSGRQFSNSRSEMNVSTLELGDSALYLCASSLYAREFGVRTDTQYFGPGTRLTVL.

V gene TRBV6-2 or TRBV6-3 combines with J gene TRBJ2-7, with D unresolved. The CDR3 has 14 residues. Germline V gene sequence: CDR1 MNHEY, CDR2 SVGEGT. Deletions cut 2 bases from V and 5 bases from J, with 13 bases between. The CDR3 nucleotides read TGTGCCAGCAGTTACGGAGTGGCCGCCGACGAGCAGTACTTC. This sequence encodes CASSYGVAADEQYF.

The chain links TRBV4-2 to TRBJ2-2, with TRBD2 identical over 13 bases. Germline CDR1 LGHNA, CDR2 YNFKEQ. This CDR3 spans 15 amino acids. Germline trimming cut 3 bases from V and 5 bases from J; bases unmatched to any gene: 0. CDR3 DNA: TGTGCCAGCAGCCAGGGACTAGCGGGGACCGGGGAGCTGTTTTTT. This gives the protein CASSQGLAGTGELFF.

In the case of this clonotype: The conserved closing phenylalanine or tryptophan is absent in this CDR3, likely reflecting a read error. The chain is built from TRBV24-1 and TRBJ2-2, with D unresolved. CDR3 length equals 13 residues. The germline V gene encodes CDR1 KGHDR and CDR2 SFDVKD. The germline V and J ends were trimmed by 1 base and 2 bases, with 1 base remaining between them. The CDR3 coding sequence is TGTGCCACCAGTGATTTCAACACCGGGGAGCTGTTTCTT. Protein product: CATSDFNTGELFL.

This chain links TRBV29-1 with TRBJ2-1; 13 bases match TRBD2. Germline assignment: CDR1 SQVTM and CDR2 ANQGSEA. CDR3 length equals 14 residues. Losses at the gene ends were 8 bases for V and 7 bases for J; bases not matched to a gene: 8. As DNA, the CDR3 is TGCAGCTTATGGACTAGCGGGAGTTATAATGAGCAGTTCTTC. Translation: CSLWTSGSYNEQFF.

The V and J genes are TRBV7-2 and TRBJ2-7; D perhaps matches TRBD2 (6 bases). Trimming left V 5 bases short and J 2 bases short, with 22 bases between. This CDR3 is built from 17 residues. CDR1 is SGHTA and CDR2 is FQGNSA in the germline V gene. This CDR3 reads CASSPPSLTSLTYEQYF. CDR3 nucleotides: TGTGCCAGCAGCCCCCCCTCCCTCACTAGCCTTACCTACGAGCAGTACTTC.

CDR3 protein: CASSQGGLADTQYF. Written as DNA, the CDR3 is TGTGCCAGCAGCCAAGGGGGGCTGGCAGATACGCAGTATTTT. The gene calls are TRBV11-2 and TRBJ2-3; perhaps D is TRBD1 or TRBD2 (6 bases each). This CDR3 contains 14 residues. Deletions cut 5 bases from V and 4 bases from J, with 13 bases between. In germline, CDR1 is SGHAT, CDR2 FQNNGV.

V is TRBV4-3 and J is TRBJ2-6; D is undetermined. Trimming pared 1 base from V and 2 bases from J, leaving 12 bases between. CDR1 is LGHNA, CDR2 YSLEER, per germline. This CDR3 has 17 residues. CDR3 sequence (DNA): TGCGCCAGCAGCCAAGCTGGATTGGGTACTGGGGCCAACGTCCTGACTTTC. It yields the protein CASSQAGLGTGANVLTF.

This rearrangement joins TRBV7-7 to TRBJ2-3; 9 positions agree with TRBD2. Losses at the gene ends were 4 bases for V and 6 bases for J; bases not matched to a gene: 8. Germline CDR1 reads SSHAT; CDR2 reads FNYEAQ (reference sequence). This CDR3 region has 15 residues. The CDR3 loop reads CASSSTAGGNDTQYF. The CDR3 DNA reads TGTGCCAGCAGCTCCACAGCGGGAGGAAATGATACGCAGTATTTT.

CDR3 bases: TGTGCCAGCAGCTTAGCGCGAAATACGGGACAGGGGGTAGATACGCAGTATTTT. This encodes CASSLARNTGQGVDTQYF. The chain has TRBV7-8 and TRBJ2-3; TRBD1 aligns across 11 bases. CDR1 is SGHVS, CDR2 FQNEAQ, per germline. This CDR3 is built from 18 residues. Trimming removed 0 bases from V and 5 bases from J; junction bases left unmatched: 10.

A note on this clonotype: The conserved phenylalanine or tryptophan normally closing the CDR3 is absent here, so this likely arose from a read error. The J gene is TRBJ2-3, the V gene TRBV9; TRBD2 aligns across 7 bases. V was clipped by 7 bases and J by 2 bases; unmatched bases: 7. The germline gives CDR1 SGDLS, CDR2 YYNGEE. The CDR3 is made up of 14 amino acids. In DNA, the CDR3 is TGTGCCAGCGGGGAGGGCGGGACCACAGATACGCAGTATTAT. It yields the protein CASGEGGTTDTQYY.